The T cell receptor (beta chain) described here comes from a study of spatial heterogeneity in lung cancer. This clonotype has a handful of counts. Its antigen remains unidentified. General observations from the study: How many expanded intratumoral alpha and beta TCRs were present tracked the tumor mutation count, which was a count of nonsynonymous mutations.

Trimming took 9 bases from V and 0 from J, leaving 20 bases between them. The CDR3 consists of 16 residues. The germline V gene encodes CDR1 ENHRY and CDR2 SYGVKD. Every molecule of TCR cDNA had its own unique molecular identifier. TCRdb ran MiXCR on the 5' RACE reads and lists one entry per CDR3 protein. Seen here are a few thousand distinct CDR3 sequences, 13% observed once, and the top ten hold around 9.6%. Time point noted: sample taken at primary tumor resection. The donor population consisted of approximately 70 patients with untreated, early-stage non-small cell lung cancer. The input material, whole RNA from tumor, nontumor lung or frozen PBMC, was sequenced unsorted.

This rearrangement joins TRBV10-3 to TRBJ1-1, with D maybe TRBD1 (6 bases). This sequence originates from a female donor with early-stage non-small cell lung cancer. Sample: lung tumor tissue, taken at surgery. The CDR3 loop is CAIAESGTSMNTEAFF. CDR3 nucleotides: TGTGCCATAGCCGAATCGGGGACAAGCATGAACACTGAAGCTTTCTTT.